The 26 T cell receptor beta chains below all came from one sample that was sequenced in a study of T-cell reconstitution after alpha-beta-depleted transplantation in children. TCRbeta library construction was performed incorporating unique molecular identifiers. TCRdb used MiXCR to reprocess the PCR reads, holding one entry per CDR3 protein. The data contain around 5,000 distinct CDR3 sequences, about a quarter of them seen just once; the ten biggest clones take up less than 45%. This material consisted of PBMCs, mostly from graft donor cells, taken 60 days after TCRalphabeta/CD19-depleted stem cell transplant. All receptors come from a male patient aged 2-15 years who had a stem cell transplant for acute lymphoblastic leukemia, so the T cells may come from the graft donor.

This clonotype was observed a few times. V is TRBV3-1 and J is TRBJ2-5; perhaps TRBD2 as D (5 bases). Germline values: CDR1 LGHDT, CDR2 YNNKEL (reference sequence). V was cut by 11 bases and J by 5 bases, with 24 bases left in between. This CDR3 has 15 residues. CDR3 coding DNA: TGTGCCTCCTGCCAAGACCCCCTCCGAGGGGAGACCCAGTACTTC. Amino acids: CASCQDPLRGETQYF.

Comment on this clonotype: Germline and junction disagree at one end, which may indicate a read error. V is TRBV10-3 and J is TRBJ2-2; weak D call: TRBD2 (5 bases). Germline lookup yields CDR1 ENHRY and CDR2 SYGVKD. The CDR3 is made up of 12 amino acids. CDR3 loop: CAIWTGTGEQFF. As DNA, the CDR3 is TGTGCCATCTGGACTGGCACCGGGGAGCAGTTTTTT.

This clonotype was detected only a few times. The rearrangement joins TRBV28 to TRBJ1-2, with 9 positions matching TRBD1. This CDR3 comprises 14 residues. CDR1 and CDR2 from the germline V gene are MDHEN and SYDVKM. With V trimmed by 5 bases and J by 8 bases, 9 bases remained unmatched. CDR3 sequence: CASSQPGQGKGYTF. DNA of the CDR3: TGTGCCAGCAGTCAACCGGGACAGGGAAAAGGCTACACCTTC.

By share, this clonotype counts as medium-sized. The chain joins TRBV11-3 to TRBJ1-5; 11 bases agree with TRBD1. The CDR3 contains 17 residues. Germline CDR1 and CDR2: SGHNT and YENEEA. Germline trimming cut 4 bases from V and 2 bases from J; bases unmatched to any gene: 7. CDR3 region: CASSSGTGGMRNQPQHF. As DNA, the CDR3 is TGTGCCAGCAGCTCCGGGACAGGGGGAATGCGCAATCAGCCCCAGCATTTT.

This clonotype was found a few times. The chain couples TRBV6-2 or TRBV6-3 to TRBJ2-1; D unclear. The CDR3 is made up of 17 amino acids. V lost 2 bases and J 0 bases, leaving 14 bases between the germline ends. Germline CDR1 and CDR2: MNHEY and SVGEGT. The CDR3 nucleotides read TGTGCCAGCAGTTACCCAGGTTCCCCCCGCTCCTACAATGAGCAGTTCTTC. Encoded protein: CASSYPGSPRSYNEQFF.

Ten or more counts support this clonotype. The chain combines TRBV12-3 or TRBV12-4 with TRBJ1-2, with TRBD1 matching 10 bases. V lost 6 bases and J lost 5; bases outside the gene matches: 6. The CDR3 spans 14 residues. Here the CDR3 DNA reads TGTGCCAGCAGCCGGGACAGGGGTGGATATGGCTACACCTTC. As protein: CASSRDRGGYGYTF.

V and J are TRBV7-2 and TRBJ2-1; TRBD2 matches 9 bases. V was pared by 3 bases and J by 8 bases, with 8 bases of the junction left unmatched. This CDR3 is built from 15 residues. CDR1 SGHTA and CDR2 FQGNSA come from the germline V gene. This CDR3 is CASSFSTSGLYEQFF. DNA of the CDR3: TGTGCCAGCAGCTTCTCCACTAGCGGGCTCTATGAGCAGTTCTTC. The full variable domain, with the rest looked up from reference TRBV7-2 and TRBJ2-1, is GAGVSQSPSNKVTEKGKDVELRCDPISGHTALYWYRQSLGQGLEFLIYFQGNSAPDKSGLPSDRFSAERTGGSVSTLTIQRTQQEDSAVYLCASSFSTSGLYEQFFGPGTRLTVL.

This clonotype was observed at least ten times. This chain links TRBV19 with TRBJ1-1; maybe TRBD1 (5 bases). The CDR3 consists of 15 residues. CDR1 LNHDA and CDR2 SQIVND come from the germline V gene (reference sequence). V was shortened by 6 bases and J by 0 bases, with 14 bases between the two germline ends. In DNA, the CDR3 is TGTGCCAGTAGACATCAGGGACTCTTGAACACTGAAGCTTTCTTT. This codes for CASRHQGLLNTEAFF.

This clonotype was detected many times. This chain connects TRBV5-1 to TRBJ2-3, with 7 nucleotides matching TRBD1. The V gene end was trimmed by 2 bases and the J gene end by 4 bases; junction bases not matched to a gene: 7. Germline V lookup: CDR1 SGHRS, CDR2 YFSETQ. CDR3 size: 15 residues. The CDR3 DNA reads TGCGCCAGCAGCTTCGGAAACAGGGGAGCAGATACGCAGTATTTT. Protein: CASSFGNRGADTQYF. Based on the CDR3 plus reference TRBV5-1 and TRBJ2-3, the full variable domain is KAGVTQTPRYLIKTRGQQVTLSCSPISGHRSVSWYQQTPGQGLQFLFEYFSETQRNKGNFPGRFSGRQFSNSRSEMNVSTLELGDSALYLCASSFGNRGADTQYFGPGTRLTVL.

This clonotype was picked up many times. The J gene is TRBJ2-1, the V gene TRBV28, with D tentatively TRBD1 (6 bases). Germline-derived CDR1 and CDR2 are MDHEN and SYDVKM. This CDR3 region has 20 residues. V gave up 5 bases and J gave up 2 bases, with 28 bases separating them. The CDR3 DNA reads as TGTGCCAGCAGTCCCATGCAGGGGCAGGGGCGAGGGGTCCCCTACAATGAGCAGTTCTTC. Encoded protein: CASSPMQGQGRGVPYNEQFF.

This clonotype is large by share. The rearrangement joins TRBV5-6 to TRBJ2-5, with 12 bases matching TRBD2. Germline V gene data show CDR1 as SGHDT and CDR2 as YYEEEE. The ends lost 1 base at V and 4 bases at J; junction bases unmatched: 2. The CDR3 contains 15 residues. CDR3 bases: TGTGCCAGCAGCTTGAGGACTAGCGGGACAGAGACCCAGTACTTC. It encodes CASSLRTSGTETQYF.

This clonotype has a count of ten or more. This chain connects TRBV3-1 to TRBJ1-3; no clear D. With 4 bases removed from V and 3 bases from J, the gap between germline ends came to 10 bases. There are 14 residues in the CDR3. CDR1 is LGHDT and CDR2 is YNNKEL in the germline V gene (reference sequence). The DNA for the CDR3 is TGTGCCAGCAGCCTCAAGGGAGGTGGAAACACCATATATTTT. The encoded protein is CASSLKGGGNTIYF.

The table lists this clonotype with a few counts. The rearrangement links TRBV24-1 to TRBJ1-2; no firm D call. V lost 0 bases and J 5 bases, leaving 24 bases between the germline ends. The germline V gene has CDR1 KGHDR and CDR2 SFDVKD. The CDR3 is made up of 19 amino acids. CDR3 in amino acids: CATSDLQILVDDLGYGYTF. CDR3 bases: TGTGCCACCAGTGATTTGCAAATCCTTGTGGACGACCTGGGATATGGCTACACCTTC.

The rearrangement links TRBV6-5 to TRBJ2-7; D uncertain. This CDR3 has 9 residues. V was pared by 7 bases and J by 4 bases, with 2 bases between. Germline CDR1 reads MNHEY; CDR2 reads SVGAGI. The CDR3 sequence is CASTYEQYF. As DNA, the CDR3 is TGTGCCAGCACGTACGAGCAGTACTTC.

This clonotype is medium-sized. V gene TRBV7-9 combines with J gene TRBJ1-6; D is ambiguous. Per the germline V gene, CDR1 is SEHNR and CDR2 is FQNEAQ (reference sequence). The CDR3 spans 12 residues. The V and J ends lost 5 bases and 9 bases respectively, with 8 bases between them. CDR3 nucleotide sequence: TGTGCCAGCAGCAGAATGGGTTCACCCCTCCACTTT. Translation: CASSRMGSPLHF.

In this sample, this clonotype is medium-sized. The chain is built from TRBV4-1 and TRBJ2-7; the match to TRBD2 covers 7 bases. This CDR3 has 15 amino acids. Germline V lookup: CDR1 MGHRA, CDR2 YSYEKL. V lost 6 bases, J lost 3 bases, and 11 bases stayed unmatched. This CDR3 reads CASRSEASGNYEQYF. CDR3 nucleotides: TGCGCCAGCAGATCCGAGGCTAGCGGTAACTACGAGCAGTACTTC.

In this sample, this clonotype is medium-sized (0.01 to 0.1%). The chain has TRBV20-1 and TRBJ2-3; TRBD2 might be the D (6 bases). The V and J ends lost 1 base and 2 bases respectively, with 13 bases between them. CDR3 size: 15 residues. Germline assignment: CDR1 DFQATT and CDR2 SNEGSKA (reference sequence). DNA of the CDR3: TGCAGTGCTAGAGTAGGTAGCGGCAACACAGATACGCAGTATTTT. As protein: CSARVGSGNTDTQYF.

The chain has TRBV5-6 and TRBJ2-1, with TRBD2 identical over 8 bases. Germline CDR1 is SGHDT and CDR2 is YYEEEE. This CDR3 is 15 amino acids long. J was trimmed by 6 bases and V by 0 bases; bases with no gene match: 5. The CDR3 region is CASSLALAETNEQFF. The CDR3 region has the DNA TGTGCCAGCAGCTTGGCACTAGCGGAGACCAATGAGCAGTTCTTC.

This clonotype was detected ten times or more. This chain links TRBV6-2 or TRBV6-3 with TRBJ2-5; 8 bases map to TRBD2. With 3 bases clipped from V and 4 bases from J, the junction kept 7 bases outside the gene matches. Looked up from germline, CDR1 is MNHEY and CDR2 is SVGEGT. This CDR3 region has 15 residues. CDR3 sequence reads: CASSYSGNRGETQYF. The CDR3 region has the DNA TGTGCCAGCAGTTATAGCGGGAATCGGGGAGAGACCCAGTACTTC.

This clonotype is classed as medium-sized. V is TRBV20-1 and J is TRBJ2-7; 8 bases line up with TRBD1. Germline V gene data show CDR1 as DFQATT and CDR2 as SNEGSKA (reference sequence). The trim removed 3 bases at V and 6 bases at J, leaving 7 bases unmatched. This CDR3 spans 13 amino acids. The DNA of the CDR3 is TGCAGTGCTAGCAGGGGGCGTGGTAGCGAGCAGTACTTC. Amino acids: CSASRGRGSEQYF.

Ten or more counts support this clonotype. The chain is built from TRBV7-9 and TRBJ2-7; D is possibly TRBD1 (6 bases). This CDR3 is 16 amino acids long. Per germline, CDR1 SEHNR and CDR2 FQNEAQ (reference sequence). Trimming pared 5 bases from V and 3 bases from J, leaving 20 bases between. CDR3 DNA: TGTGCCAGCAGCACAACTACCCGGACAGCGAACTACGAGCAGTACTTC. Translated, it gives CASSTTTRTANYEQYF.

The table lists this clonotype with many counts. V is TRBV7-9 and J is TRBJ2-1; the D is unclear. Per germline, CDR1 SEHNR and CDR2 FQNEAQ (reference sequence). The CDR3 contains 16 residues. Trimming pared 8 bases from V and 9 bases from J, leaving 26 bases between. CDR3 in amino acids: CASFRWFSFQGSEQFF. The CDR3 nucleotides read TGTGCCAGCTTTCGGTGGTTTAGCTTTCAAGGTAGTGAGCAGTTCTTC.

The rearrangement uses TRBV7-2 and TRBJ2-2, with 11 bases fitting TRBD2. CDR3 length: 16 residues. From germline, CDR1 is SGHTA and CDR2 FQGNSA. Trimming at V came to 4 bases and at J to 1 base, leaving 2 bases not matched to a gene. As DNA, the CDR3 is TGTGCCAGCAGCTCCGGGACTAGCGGGAACACCGGGGAGCTGTTTTTT. It specifies CASSSGTSGNTGELFF.

In its sample, this clonotype was seen many times. The chain carries TRBV3-1 and TRBJ2-7; no clear D. CDR1 LGHDT and CDR2 YNNKEL come from the germline V gene (reference sequence). CDR3 length: 15 amino acids. Trimming pared 2 bases from V and 7 bases from J, leaving 18 bases between. The CDR3 DNA follows: TGTGCCAGCAGCCAATTGGAACTGGGGTTTGGTGAGCAGTACTTC. This codes for CASSQLELGFGEQYF.

This clonotype has a count of ten or more. The chain carries TRBV27 and TRBJ2-2; possibly TRBD2 for D (6 bases). Trimming shortened V by 5 bases and J by 5 bases, and 15 bases separated the two germline ends. Germline-derived CDR1 and CDR2 are MNHEY and SMNVEV (reference sequence). This CDR3 contains 15 residues. This CDR3 reads CASSQSSVGTGELFF. Here the CDR3 DNA reads TGTGCCAGCAGTCAATCTAGCGTTGGGACCGGGGAGCTGTTTTTT.

This clonotype was detected many times. The chain employs TRBV5-1 and TRBJ1-3; D gene ambiguous. V gave up 2 bases and J gave up 2 bases, with 8 bases separating them. Per germline, CDR1 SGHRS and CDR2 YFSETQ. The CDR3 has 14 residues. The CDR3 DNA reads as TGCGCCAGCAGCTTTGGCGCTACTGGAAACACCATATATTTT. Its protein is CASSFGATGNTIYF.